This T cell receptor beta chain is from a study of CXCR3-negative and CXCR3-positive naive CD8 T cells (dated by TCRdb to about 2019). Regarding the research as a whole: In total, 130 million to 150 million TRB reads were obtained, which works out to roughly 1.5 +/- 0.3 million reads per library. Diversity and physicochemical repertoire analyses were performed on around 10 donors pooled from two independent experiments. TRBV-TRBJ cluster analysis included naive subsets from a handful of donors and memory cells from 3 donors. Points the paper makes about the study in general: Both naive subsets had comparably high repertoire diversity, while memory CD8+ T cells had much lower repertoire diversity. Because CXCR3 expression was partially decreased after cryopreservation, freshly isolated PBMCs were used for most assays. TRB CDR3s from CXCR3-positive naive cells showed higher hydrophobicity (lower Kidera factor 4), lower energy, and higher strength and volume indices than CXCR3-negative naive cells. Because surface CD5, which is linked to self-reactivity in mice, was comparable between the naive subsets, TCR interaction strength was also inferred from the physicochemical properties of TRB CDR3s. Naive CXCR3-negative and CXCR3-positive cells from the same donor showed similar TRBV-TRBJ usage, whereas memory cells showed distinct patterns.

Data came from a NextSeq 550. The Human TCR Profiling Kit (MiLaboratory) was used to prepare UMI-labeled 5' RACE TRB cDNA libraries. cDNA synthesis used the entire amount of extracted RNA, and PCR amplification then used the entire amount of cDNA produced. The libraries were made side by side, with each library going through the same number of PCR cycles. The authors' pipeline ran thus. With a minimum of two reads required per UMI, MIGEC and MiXCR pulled out about 52,000 +/- 9,100 unique UMI-labeled TRB cDNA molecules from each library. On average, each library contained approximately 40,000 +/- 10,000 functional in-frame TRB CDR3 nucleotide clonotypes without stop codons. Diversity metrics, including normalized Shannon-Wiener and Chao1, were computed in VDJtools after downsampling to 5000 UMI-labeled TRB molecules per sample. VDJtools was used to calculate clonotype-size-weighted physicochemical properties of the central five CDR3 residues, namely interaction energy, strength, volume and Kidera factor 4. After reprocessing by TCRdb, each CDR3 protein sequence is one entry, and no DNA is given. Clone size and V and J calls follow TCRdb, not the original study. The data table for this sample lists roughly 100,000 distinct CDR3 sequences. Around 0.4% of the sample comes from the top ten.

As for this clonotype: The antigen this receptor binds is unknown.

For every CD8+ T cell subset, some 310,000 cells were flow-sorted straight into RLT lysis buffer, and each subset was sorted in triplicate. Naive CD8+ T cells were defined stringently as CD45RO-CCR7+CD27+CD95- to exclude memory contaminants. Standard density gradient centrifugation was used to isolate peripheral blood mononuclear cells from buffy coats. A FACSAria III was used to flow-sort naive CXCR3-negative and CXCR3-positive CD8+ T cells. Total RNA was extracted from sorted cells with an RNeasy Mini Kit. The germline V gene gives CDR1 as MDHEN and CDR2 as SYDVKM. The cysteine opens and the phenylalanine closes a CDR3 of 16 amino acids. The DNA is unrecorded.

This clonotype was obtained from a human donor in good health. Some clones in this sample may be carry-over from other donors' samples. The material sequenced was naive CXCR3+ CD8+ T cells from blood. The intended sense of this specimen's cell subset or site label: CD45RO-CCR7+CD27+CD95- naive CD8+ T cells expressing CXCR3 (TNR3+). The chain is encoded by TRBV28 joined to TRBJ1-2; TCRdb selects TRBD1, and the lack of DNA leaves this call unchecked. CDR3 protein: CASSDPGQGTNYGYTF.